The T cell receptor (beta chain) described here comes from a study of blood T cell repertoires in COVID-19. TCRdb keeps only in-frame clones here, not all; method: immunoSEQ multiplex PCR. The table shows 150,000 to 200,000 clones, with about 91% occurring only once. Which cohort a participant joined came from the clinical history participants gave. This CDR3 is built from 16 residues. Trimming removed 5 bases from V and 6 bases from J, with 22 bases in between. In germline, CDR1 is MNHEY, CDR2 SMNVEV (reference sequence). Sequenced: PBMCs or T cells enriched from blood (not recorded which). V and J are TRBV27 and TRBJ1-1, with D possibly TRBD1 on 5 matching bases. This sequence was found in a woman aged 18-29 years who had recovered from COVID-19. The CDR3 here is CASSTGWEVRGAEAFF. DNA for the CDR3: TGTGCCAGCAGTACCGGGTGGGAGGTCCGAGGGGCTGAAGCTTTCTTT.